Each of the 4 T cell receptor beta chains below was sequenced from the same sample in a study of T cells in Graves' hyperthyroidism and ophthalmopathy. The CDR3 regions of TCR beta were amplified from RNA transcripts. HTBI primers drove first-round RT-PCR of the TCR CDR3. From the multiplex PCR reads, TCRdb called clonotypes with MiXCR, one entry per CDR3 protein. This table has roughly 530,000 distinct CDR3 sequences, 17% appearing once. The specimen was blood. Receptors originate from a young woman with Graves' ophthalmopathy.

The chain employs TRBV29-1 and TRBJ1-1; no clear D. The V end lost 7 bases, the J end lost 1 base, and 16 bases lay between the germline ends. Germline V gene data show CDR1 as SQVTM and CDR2 as ANQGSEA. The CDR3 runs 14 residues. The DNA of the CDR3 is TGCAGCGGGAACAGCGAGTCTAAGAACACTGAAGCTTTCTTT. Translating it yields CSGNSESKNTEAFF.

This clonotype was picked up a small number of times. One end of the junction is discordant with germline, which a read error may explain. The rearrangement uses TRBV12-3 or TRBV12-4 and TRBJ2-2; D tentatively reads TRBD1 or TRBD2 (5 bases each). This CDR3 has 11 amino acids. Written as DNA, the CDR3 is TGTGCCGGGGGTGGTGCCGGGGAGCTGCTTTTT. This gives the protein CAGGGAGELLF.

At least ten counts were recorded for this clonotype. V gene TRBV11-1 combines with J gene TRBJ2-2; D ambiguous. Per germline, CDR1 SGHAT and CDR2 FQDESV (reference sequence). The CDR3 spans 13 residues. V lost 5 bases to trimming and J lost 9 bases, with 13 bases between them. The chain's CDR3 is CASSAGRDRELFF. CDR3 sequence (DNA): TGTGCCAGCAGCGCCGGACGAGACCGGGAGCTGTTTTTT. Together with reference TRBV11-1 and TRBJ2-2, the CDR3 gives the full variable domain: EAEVAQSPRYKITEKSQAVAFWCDPISGHATLYWYRQILGQGPELLVQFQDESVVDDSQLPKDRFSAERLKGVDSTLKIQPAELGDSAMYLCASSAGRDRELFFGEGSRLTVL.

This clonotype was picked up many times. The gene calls are TRBV6-1 and TRBJ2-3; 13 nucleotides match TRBD2. This CDR3 is 16 amino acids long. Per the germline V gene, CDR1 is MNHNS and CDR2 is SASEGT. Germline trimming cut 9 bases from V and 3 bases from J; bases unmatched to any gene: 9. Here the CDR3 reads CASLLLAGGQTDTQYF. CDR3 sequence (DNA): TGTGCCAGTTTATTACTAGCGGGGGGGCAAACAGATACGCAGTATTTT.